The clone carrying this T cell receptor (beta chain) was seen a few times. The sample is drawn from a study of patients and donors after allogeneic stem cell transplantation. J gave up 4 bases and V 6 bases, and 2 bases lay outside the gene matches. CDR1 and CDR2 (germline): ENHRY, SYGVKD. The length of the CDR3 is 12 residues. TCRdb used MiXCR to reprocess the RT-PCR reads, holding one entry per CDR3 protein. The sample comprises about 160,000 distinct CDR3 sequences, more than 20% of which are singletons, and about 25% rests with the top ten. Sequenced: blood, either unsorted or a sorted T cell fraction (not recorded which). The chain uses TRBV10-3 and TRBJ1-1; 7 bases are a match to TRBD1. This receptor was identified in a human donor who was either an allogeneic HSCT recipient or a stem cell or donor lymphocyte infusion donor (not recorded which). It is not recorded whose cells these are; they may come from a transplant donor. The CDR3 spells CAIRDRVTEAFF. The CDR3 DNA is TGTGCCATCAGAGACAGGGTCACTGAAGCTTTCTTT.